The TCR beta chain described here comes from a study of blood T cell repertoires in COVID-19. Seattle's cohort entered during active infection and was followed longitudinally. CDR3 length: 14 amino acids. Losses at the gene ends were 3 bases for V and 7 bases for J; bases not matched to a gene: 8. Per germline, CDR1 SGDLS and CDR2 YYNGEE. Libraries were prepared by immunoSEQ multiplex PCR; TCRdb keeps only in-frame clonotypes and omits some of them. The profile shows 250,000 to 350,000 clones, just under 90% of them singletons. The sequence was collected from a woman in her fifties or sixties with COVID-19, enrolled during active disease. Sequencing used peripheral blood. The rearrangement joins TRBV9 to TRBJ1-2; TRBD1 agrees at 8 bases. CDR3 sequence reads: CASSARQGNAGYTF. The DNA for the CDR3 is TGTGCCAGCAGCGCCCGACAGGGGAATGCTGGCTACACCTTC.